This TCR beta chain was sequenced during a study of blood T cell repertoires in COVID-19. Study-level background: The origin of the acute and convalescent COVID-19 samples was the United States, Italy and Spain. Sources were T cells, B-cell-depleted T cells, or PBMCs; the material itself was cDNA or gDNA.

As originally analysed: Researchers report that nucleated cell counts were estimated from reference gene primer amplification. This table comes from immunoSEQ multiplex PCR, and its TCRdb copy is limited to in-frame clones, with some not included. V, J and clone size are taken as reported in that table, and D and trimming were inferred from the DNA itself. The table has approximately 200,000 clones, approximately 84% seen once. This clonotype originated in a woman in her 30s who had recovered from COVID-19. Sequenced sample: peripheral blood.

This CDR3 is CASSRTSGGSYEQYF. CDR3 coding DNA: TGTGCCAGCAGCAGGACTAGCGGCGGTTCCTACGAGCAGTACTTC. The chain couples TRBV3-1 (or the pseudogene TRBV3-2) to TRBJ2-7, with 10 bases fitting TRBD2. CDR3 length: 15 residues. Germline V gene lookup returns CDR1 LGHDT and CDR2 YNNKEL (reference sequence). The ends lost 5 bases at V and 1 base at J; junction bases unmatched: 5.